The 22 T cell receptor beta chains below come from one sample, sequenced in a study of T-cell reconstitution after alpha-beta-depleted transplantation in children. General study findings and limits: Several hundred rapidly expanded clones from non-depleted graft cells reportedly supplied alpha-beta T cells about two months post-transplant.

Antigens of these TCRs are unknown. Unique molecular identifiers were incorporated into the prepared TCRbeta library. TCRdb recomputed calls from the PCR reads with MiXCR, one row per CDR3 protein. The repertoire consists of 30,000 or so distinct CDR3 sequences, with 6% to 8.5% occurring once and the leading ten covering about 27%. The sequenced sample was peripheral blood, obtained 60 days after TCRalphabeta/CD19-depleted stem cell transplant. Every receptor here comes from a child younger than two who had a stem cell transplant for acute myeloid leukemia, so the T cells may come from the graft donor.

This clonotype was seen ten or more times. This chain links TRBV10-1 with TRBJ2-3; 10 bases are shared with TRBD2. The length of the CDR3 is 16 residues. The junction had 3 bases not matched to a gene; V was cut back by 0 bases and J by 3 bases. Germline V lookup: CDR1 WNHNN, CDR2 SYGVQD (reference sequence). CDR3 amino acids: CASSESPSGGTDTQYF. In DNA, the CDR3 is TGCGCCAGCAGTGAGTCCCCTAGCGGGGGTACAGATACGCAGTATTTT.

This clonotype was found many times. The chain combines TRBV20-1 with TRBJ2-7; 8 bases match TRBD1. The germline CDR1 and CDR2 sequences are DFQATT and SNEGSKA (reference sequence). CDR3 length equals 16 residues. The trim removed 0 bases at V and 1 base at J, leaving 8 bases unmatched. The CDR3 sequence is CSARDQGAGISYEQYF. CDR3 DNA: TGCAGTGCTAGAGATCAGGGGGCTGGCATTTCCTACGAGCAGTACTTC.

This clonotype appeared many times. J is TRBJ1-2 and V is TRBV9; D ambiguous. Germline values: CDR1 SGDLS, CDR2 YYNGEE. V shed 0 bases and J shed 6 bases, with 9 bases lying between them. The CDR3 covers 13 residues. CDR3 loop: CASSVEGYHGYTF. DNA for the CDR3: TGTGCCAGCAGCGTAGAAGGGTACCATGGCTACACCTTC.

There are many counts of this clonotype. This sequence joins TRBV30 and TRBJ1-1, with 7 bases that match TRBD1. Trimming cost V 5 bases and J 4 bases; bases outside gene matches: 7. This CDR3 contains 13 residues. Germline lookup yields CDR1 GTSNPN and CDR2 SVGIG (reference sequence). CDR3 sequence: CAWDNRGSTEAFF. For the CDR3, the DNA is TGTGCCTGGGATAACAGGGGTAGCACTGAAGCTTTCTTT.

V and J are TRBV28 and TRBJ2-5, with 8 bases identical to TRBD2. CDR3 size: 14 residues. With V trimmed by 7 bases and J by 3 bases, 7 bases remained unmatched. CDR1 and CDR2 (germline): MDHEN, SYDVKM. The CDR3 loop is CASTVGGAKETQYF. In DNA form, the CDR3 reads TGTGCCAGCACCGTCGGGGGGGCCAAAGAGACCCAGTACTTC.

At least ten counts were recorded for this clonotype. This rearrangement joins TRBV10-1 to TRBJ2-7, with D hard to call. The CDR3 runs to 12 residues. Germline CDR1 reads WNHNN; CDR2 reads SYGVQD (reference sequence). V lost 4 bases, J lost 8 bases, and 12 bases lay in between. The CDR3 region is CASSGTAVKQYF. The CDR3, as DNA: TGCGCCAGCAGTGGTACGGCCGTGAAGCAGTACTTC.

In its sample, this clonotype was seen many times. The V and J genes are TRBV4-1 and TRBJ2-1; possibly TRBD2 for D (6 bases). CDR3 length: 17 amino acids. Trimming stripped 0 bases from V and 0 bases from J, with 12 bases between. Germline CDR1 and CDR2: MGHRA and YSYEKL. This CDR3 reads CASSQDAGGGSYNEQFF. CDR3 in DNA: TGCGCCAGCAGCCAAGACGCCGGGGGAGGCTCCTACAATGAGCAGTTCTTC.

Relative to its sample, this clonotype is medium-sized. The chain links TRBV20-1 to TRBJ2-3; TRBD1 matches at 10 bases. V was clipped by 6 bases and J by 3 bases; unmatched bases: 9. Germline assignment: CDR1 DFQATT and CDR2 SNEGSKA (reference sequence). This CDR3 is 15 amino acids long. CDR3 amino acids: CSAKEGQGMTDTQYF. The CDR3 region has the DNA TGCAGTGCAAAAGAGGGACAGGGGATGACAGATACGCAGTATTTT.

This clonotype has ten or more counts. The rearrangement uses TRBV5-6 and TRBJ2-7, with no clear D. Germline values: CDR1 SGHDT, CDR2 YYEEEE. Trimming shortened V by 3 bases and J by 7 bases, and 8 bases separated the two germline ends. CDR3 length: 11 amino acids. CDR3 residues: CASSSTWEQYF. CDR3 nucleotide sequence: TGTGCCAGCAGCTCGACGTGGGAGCAGTACTTC.

This clonotype was detected a few times. This chain links TRBV30 with TRBJ2-7, with 8 bases that match TRBD1. V lost 4 bases, J lost 5 bases, and 7 bases stayed unmatched. In germline, CDR1 is GTSNPN, CDR2 SVGIG (reference sequence). The CDR3 runs 13 residues. CDR3: CAWTQSGGDEQYF. The CDR3 DNA is TGTGCCTGGACCCAGTCAGGGGGCGACGAGCAGTACTTC.

This clonotype came up many times. The J gene is TRBJ2-1, the V gene TRBV28, with TRBD1 identical over 7 bases. With V trimmed by 5 bases and J by 0 bases, 4 bases remained unmatched. The CDR3 consists of 15 residues. Germline lookup yields CDR1 MDHEN and CDR2 SYDVKM. In DNA form, the CDR3 reads TGTGCCAGCAGTCTTCGGACAGGCTCCTACAATGAGCAGTTCTTC. Protein: CASSLRTGSYNEQFF.

The sample holds many counts of this clonotype. The chain joins TRBV4-3 to TRBJ2-3; D unclear. V lost 0 bases, J lost 4 bases, and 11 bases lay in between. The germline V gene has CDR1 LGHNA and CDR2 YSLEER. This CDR3 is built from 15 residues. The CDR3 nucleotides are TGCGCCAGCAGCCAAGAAGGGCAGCTTGCAGATACGCAGTATTTT. Protein product: CASSQEGQLADTQYF.

This clonotype was recorded at least ten times. The rearrangement uses TRBV29-1 and TRBJ2-3; 7 nucleotides line up with TRBD1. The CDR3 is 14 residues long. Per germline, CDR1 SQVTM and CDR2 ANQGSEA. With V trimmed by 7 bases and J by 3 bases, 10 bases remained unmatched. The CDR3 region is CSAGRGYRTDTQYF. CDR3 nucleotides: TGCAGCGCCGGCAGGGGGTATCGGACAGATACGCAGTATTTT.

This clonotype was detected many times. V usage is TRBV7-9 and J usage is TRBJ2-5; D unclear. With 1 base removed from V and 1 base from J, the gap between germline ends came to 10 bases. Germline loops: CDR1 SEHNR, CDR2 FQNEAQ (reference sequence). This CDR3 is built from 15 residues. The CDR3 spells CASSLGVRIQETQYF. CDR3 nucleotide sequence: TGTGCCAGCAGCTTAGGGGTACGCATCCAAGAGACCCAGTACTTC.

J is TRBJ1-2 and V is TRBV6-1; no clear D. The CDR3 length is 17 residues. Germline V CDR1 and CDR2: MNHNS, SASEGT. Trimming shortened V by 0 bases and J by 3 bases, and 17 bases separated the two germline ends. CDR3 in amino acids: CASSEALRAALDYGYTF. The CDR3 coding sequence is TGTGCCAGCAGTGAAGCGCTTCGGGCAGCCCTGGACTATGGCTACACCTTC.

This clonotype was found many times. The gene calls are TRBV28 and TRBJ1-1; D gene unclear. Germline values: CDR1 MDHEN, CDR2 SYDVKM. The CDR3 is 16 residues long. The V end lost 4 bases, the J end lost 0 bases, and 15 bases lay between the germline ends. Here the CDR3 reads CASSYPPDSMNTEAFF. CDR3 coding DNA: TGTGCCAGCAGTTACCCTCCGGACTCCATGAACACTGAAGCTTTCTTT.

This clonotype has a count of ten or more. The chain has TRBV7-9 and TRBJ2-3; 7 nucleotides align to TRBD1. CDR1 and CDR2 from the germline V gene are SEHNR and FQNEAQ (reference sequence). The CDR3 contains 14 residues. V lost 5 bases, J lost 1 base, and 3 bases stayed unmatched. This chain's CDR3 is CASSAGGGTDTQYF. CDR3 in DNA: TGTGCCAGCAGCGCAGGGGGAGGCACAGATACGCAGTATTTT.

This clonotype has ten or more counts. The gene calls are TRBV7-9 and TRBJ2-1; TRBD1 matches at 10 bases. V shed 5 bases, J shed 4 bases, and the junction held 11 bases outside the gene matches. Germline CDR1 reads SEHNR; CDR2 reads FQNEAQ (reference sequence). The CDR3 is made up of 17 amino acids. For the CDR3, the DNA is TGTGCCAGCAGCGCATTTCCCGGGACAGGGGTATACAATGAGCAGTTCTTC. Amino acid sequence: CASSAFPGTGVYNEQFF.

This clonotype was found many times. The V gene is TRBV5-8, the J gene TRBJ2-1, with 7 bases identical to TRBD1. The CDR3 is 13 amino acids. V trimming: 2 bases; J trimming: 6 bases; junction bases outside the gene matches: 2. Looked up from germline, CDR1 is SGHTS and CDR2 is YDEGEE. CDR3 nucleotides: TGTGCCAGCAGCTTAGGGGGCCCCAATGAGCAGTTCTTC. Its translation: CASSLGGPNEQFF.

This clonotype was recorded many times. The chain has TRBV9 and TRBJ1-1, with 7 bases identical to TRBD1. Per the germline V gene, CDR1 is SGDLS and CDR2 is YYNGEE. With 4 bases clipped from V and 11 bases from J, the junction kept 11 bases outside the gene matches. The CDR3 loop spans 13 amino acids. In DNA, the CDR3 is TGTGCCAGCAGCCTAACAGGGGTACAAGCGGCTTTCTTT. The encoded protein is CASSLTGVQAAFF.

The chain has TRBV7-2 and TRBJ2-7; D is undetermined. From germline, CDR1 is SGHTA and CDR2 FQGNSA. V lost 1 base to trimming and J lost 6 bases, with 4 bases between them. CDR3 length equals 11 residues. The CDR3 loop is CASSLGCEQYF. The DNA of the CDR3 is TGTGCCAGCAGCTTAGGGTGCGAGCAGTACTTC.

The sample holds many counts of this clonotype. The V gene is TRBV4-2, the J gene TRBJ1-2; possible D gene TRBD1, 5 bases. Deletions cut 1 base from V and 4 bases from J, with 16 bases between. CDR1 is LGHNA and CDR2 is YNFKEQ in the germline V gene. The CDR3 is 16 amino acids. This chain's CDR3 is CASSQGGTGIPYGYTF. CDR3 nucleotide sequence: TGTGCCAGCAGCCAAGGGGGCACGGGGATTCCCTATGGCTACACCTTC.